A selection of T cell receptor beta chains follows, all from one sample in a study of blood T cells in healthy people across ages. From the 5' RACE reads, TCRdb called clonotypes with MiXCR, one entry per CDR3 protein. Of around 670,000 distinct CDR3 sequences listed, about 30% are singletons. The sequenced sample consisted of blood. Every receptor here comes from a woman of 80 years or more in good health. The CDR3 runs from the conserved cysteine through the conserved F or W. Fields, in order: D gene, V gene, clone size, J gene, CDR3 DNA, CDR3 protein. The D gene is left open where the match is weak. Part of the rows lack a size; the others show once, few, many or a class for expanded clones.

>TRBD2|TRBV20-1|once|TRBJ2-3
TGCAGTGCTAGCGGGCTAGCGGTGGCAGATACGCAGTATTTT
CSASGLAVADTQYF
>NA|TRBV20-1|many|TRBJ1-6
TGCAGTGCTAGCCGAGGGGCTGATAATTCACCCCTCCACTTT
CSASRGADNSPLHF
>NA|TRBV28|NA|TRBJ1-1
TGTGCCAGCAGTTTAAAGGTTGGGGGTTTGGGGAACACTGAAGCTTTCTTT
CASSLKVGGLGNTEAFF
>NA|TRBV6-2/TRBV6-3|few|TRBJ1-5
TGTGCCAGCAGTTACGACAGCGGAAGAAATCAGCCCCAGCATTTT
CASSYDSGRNQPQHF
>NA|TRBV12-3/TRBV12-4|many|TRBJ2-7
TGTGCCAGCAGTTACCGACGGACAAACTCCTACGAGCAGTACTTC
CASSYRRTNSYEQYF
>TRBD2|TRBV6-5|NA|TRBJ2-5
TGTGCCAGCAGTTCCTCCCTGGGACTAGCGGGGGGGCATGAGACCCAGTACTTC
CASSSSLGLAGGHETQYF
>NA|TRBV5-1|many|TRBJ1-2
TGCGCCAGCAGCTACCTCGGGACCAGCGGCGGCTACACCTTC
CASSYLGTSGGYTF
>TRBD2|TRBV6-5|few|TRBJ2-1
TGTGCCAGCAGTTACTCACGGGGGGGGGATCGGGATGTGCAGTTCTTC
CASSYSRGGDRDVQFF
>NA|TRBV29-1|few|TRBJ2-2
TGCAGCGTTGAAGGGAGAGCGCAGAACACCGGGGAGCTGTTTTTT
CSVEGRAQNTGELFF
>TRBD1|TRBV18|many|TRBJ1-2
TGTGCCAGCTCACCGGGACAGCTCCCTGGCTACACCTTC
CASSPGQLPGYTF
>TRBD1|TRBV30|NA|TRBJ1-3
TGTGCCTTTGCCAAGACAGGGTCTGGAAACACCATATATTTT
CAFAKTGSGNTIYF
>NA|TRBV29-1|few|TRBJ2-5
TGCAGCGTTGTAAAGCGCCCAGTACTTGGGGAGACCCAGTACTTC
CSVVKRPVLGETQYF
>TRBD1|TRBV30|many|TRBJ1-2
TGTGCGGCAGGGGGGAACTATGGCTACACCTTC
CAAGGNYGYTF
>NA|TRBV24-1|many|TRBJ2-3
TGTGCCACCAGTGATTCGAACTTCGGAGGCACAGATACGCAGTATTTT
CATSDSNFGGTDTQYF
>TRBD2|TRBV5-1|many|TRBJ2-1
TGCGCCAGCAGCCAGGGGGGACTAGCGGGTTACAATGAGCAGTTCTTC
CASSQGGLAGYNEQFF
>TRBD2|TRBV5-1|NA|TRBJ2-1
TGCGCCAGCAGCCACTTTAGCGGGGGGGCTTATTACAATGAGCAGTTCTTC
CASSHFSGGAYYNEQFF
>NA|TRBV6-5|many|TRBJ2-7
TGTGCCAGGGGGTCACAGCACTACGAGCAGTACTTC
CARGSQHYEQYF
>TRBD2|TRBV7-3|many|TRBJ2-3
TGTGCCAGCAGCTTAGCCGGGACTAGCGGCTTTCCCACAGATACGCAGTATTTT
CASSLAGTSGFPTDTQYF
>NA|TRBV7-2|NA|TRBJ2-3
TGTGCCAGCAGCTCGCTCAAGGAGGGTACGCAGTATTTT
CASSSLKEGTQYF
>TRBD2|TRBV19|few|TRBJ2-5
TGTGCCAGTAGTATAGGCAATTCGGGGGGGCAAGAGACCCAGTACTTC
CASSIGNSGGQETQYF
>NA|TRBV13|many|TRBJ2-3
TGTGCCAGCACCGCGGCGAGGAGGGAGTCAGATACGCAGTATTTT
CASTAARRESDTQYF
>NA|TRBV15|many|TRBJ2-5
TGTGCCACCAGCAAAGGTGGAGGTAAAGAGACCCAGTACTTC
CATSKGGGKETQYF
>NA|TRBV5-6|few|TRBJ2-5
TGTGCCAGCAGTCAGGGGATCCAAGAGACCCAGTACTTC
CASSQGIQETQYF
>NA|TRBV29-1|many|TRBJ1-2
TGCAGCGTTGAAGATCGCGGGGGAGGCTACACCTTC
CSVEDRGGGYTF
>NA|TRBV6-1|NA|TRBJ2-7
TGTGCCAGCAGTGAACATTGGATCGGGAACGCCGAGCAGTACTTC
CASSEHWIGNAEQYF
>NA|TRBV20-1|many|TRBJ2-5
TGCAGTGCTGGTCCGGATTGGTACCAAGAGACCCAGTACTTC
CSAGPDWYQETQYF
>TRBD1|TRBV7-2|many|TRBJ1-1
TGTGCCAGCAGCTTCTACAGGGGGAACACTGAAGCTTTCTTT
CASSFYRGNTEAFF
>NA|TRBV14|NA|TRBJ1-6
TGTGCCAGCAGCCAAAAGGTGAATTCACCCCTCCACTTT
CASSQKVNSPLHF
>NA|TRBV19|NA|TRBJ1-5
TGTGCCAGTAGTCCAAGTAGTAGGACAGTGAATCAGCCCCCGCATTTT
CASSPSSRTVNQPPHF